This T cell receptor beta chain derives from a study of blood T cell repertoires in COVID-19. Looking at the study overall: Specimens from acute and convalescent COVID-19 originated in the United States, Italy and Spain. In each case, the material was cDNA or gDNA derived from T cells, B-cell-depleted T cells, or PBMCs.

It was during active infection that Seattle patients were enrolled and then longitudinally followed. Looked up from germline, CDR1 is MNHEY and CDR2 is SVGAGI. The trim removed 0 bases at V and 4 bases at J, leaving 5 bases unmatched. The CDR3 spans 15 residues. As processed by the authors: The assay estimated nucleated cells by amplifying reference gene primers. The method was immunoSEQ multiplex PCR; TCRdb's version includes in-frame clones alone and lacks a portion of them. That table is the source of V, J and clone size, and D and trimming were worked out from the DNA. The repertoire holds about 340,000 clones, roughly 86% seen once, with just under 7.5% in the top ten.

The chain combines TRBV6-5 with TRBJ1-2, with 7 positions matching TRBD1. The source is a woman aged 65 to 85 with COVID-19, enrolled during active disease. What was sequenced was peripheral blood. The CDR3 here is CASSYSARGTYGYTF. For the CDR3, the DNA is TGTGCCAGCAGTTACTCGGCCAGGGGGACCTATGGCTACACCTTC.